Described below is a single T cell receptor beta chain sequence and its context. Its target is not known. At sampling all donors were nominally healthy, likely with unrecorded immune exposures. This specimen comes from a study of cytomegalovirus exposure and HLA in healthy donors. General study points: Common viral pathogens were later found to be apparently linked to several of the most significant clusters. The authors enumerated 150 to 200 TCR beta chains as linked to cytomegalovirus. As a later analysis revealed, the rate of TCR association differed by HLA locus, with DRB1 most and HLA-C fewest.

Both 60 Vbeta primers and 13 Jbeta primers went into the PCR. Clones were read by immunoSEQ multiplex PCR, and TCRdb kept only the in-frame ones, dropping some. The sample has under 200,000 clones, more than 65% seen once. The CDR3 sequence is 17 residues long. Trimming took 3 bases from V and 6 from J; bases not matched to a gene: 7. Germline V lookup: CDR1 MGHRA, CDR2 YSYEKL. The sequenced material came from PBMCs. This clonotype was sampled from a man aged 30 to 39 in good health and CMV-seronegative. The chain couples TRBV4-1 to TRBJ2-3, with 15 bases identical to TRBD2. The CDR3, as DNA: TGCGCCAGCAGCCACCCAGGGGGGACTAGCGGGAGGGATACGCAGTATTTT. It codes for CASSHPGGTSGRDTQYF.